The 6 T cell receptor beta chains presented below share a single source sample, sequenced in a study of beta chain features in type 1 diabetes. Overall study findings and caveats: TCRB CDR3 length was moderately but significantly reduced in all four CD4+ subsets of Type 1 diabetes patients.

No cognate antigen is known for these TCRs. Expressed TCRB transcripts were sequenced after all isolated RNA was converted to cDNA. Libraries were prepared by immunoSEQ multiplex PCR; TCRdb keeps only in-frame clonotypes and omits some of them. The top ten clones hold around 1.2% of a sample with 120,000 to 150,000 clones, less than 15% of them seen once. Sequences were obtained from central memory CD4+ T cells from blood. The receptor source for this set is a man aged 18 to 35 with type 1 diabetes.

This sequence joins TRBV10-3 and TRBJ1-2, with TRBD1 matching over 7 bases. CDR3 size: 12 residues. The trim removed 6 bases at V and 8 bases at J, leaving 6 bases unmatched. Germline lookup yields CDR1 ENHRY and CDR2 SYGVKD. CDR3 sequence (DNA): TGTGCCATCAGGGGGACAGTGGCGGGCTACACCTTC. Translation gives CAIRGTVAGYTF.

The V gene is TRBV4-2, the J gene TRBJ1-1; D is uncertain. V lost 4 bases and J lost 8, with 14 bases in between. The CDR3 is made up of 13 amino acids. The V gene's germline CDR1 is LGHNA and CDR2 YNFKEQ. The CDR3 sequence is CASSPRVTGEAFF. For the CDR3, the DNA is TGTGCCAGCAGCCCCAGAGTCACTGGGGAAGCTTTCTTT.

There are many counts of this clone. This chain joins TRBV2 and TRBJ1-5; D unresolved. V lost 6 bases and J lost 4, with 22 bases in between. The CDR3 is 17 amino acids. Looked up from germline, CDR1 is SNHLY and CDR2 is FYNNEI. The CDR3 DNA sequence: TGTGCCAGCAGGCTTCCTTCTTCGTGGCCCTGGAATCAGCCCCAGCATTTT. Residues: CASRLPSSWPWNQPQHF.

There are a few counts of this clone. The chain couples TRBV2 to TRBJ1-1, with D unclear. The CDR3 is 15 residues long. V was pared by 5 bases and J by 1 base, with 14 bases between. CDR1 is SNHLY, CDR2 FYNNEI, per germline. The CDR3 sequence is CASSYAEVQNTEAFF. The CDR3 DNA reads as TGTGCCAGCAGTTACGCTGAAGTTCAGAACACTGAAGCTTTCTTT.

This clone was detected only a few times. The chain couples TRBV5-1 to TRBJ2-3, with D possibly matching TRBD1 (5 bases). The ends were cut back, 2 bases at V and 2 bases at J, with 12 bases in the middle. CDR1 and CDR2 from the germline V gene are SGHRS and YFSETQ. This CDR3 contains 15 residues. The CDR3 sequence is CASSFLGANTDTQYF. In DNA, the CDR3 is TGCGCCAGCAGCTTTCTAGGGGCAAACACAGATACGCAGTATTTT.

This clone was counted between two and nine times. A much larger clone lies a single base off, so this may be a read error. V usage is TRBV21-1 and J usage is TRBJ1-2. TRBV21-1 is reported as a pseudogene. The CDR3 loop spans 18 amino acids. The CDR3 spells CASSKTGPAGRRHYGYTF. In DNA, the CDR3 is TGTGCCAGCAGCAAAACGGGCCCGGCAGGACGGCGACACTATGGCTACACCTTC.